The 22 T cell receptor beta chains given below trace back to one sample, sequenced in a study of cytomegalovirus exposure and HLA in healthy donors (dated 2017 in TCRdb). Library prep was done by the immunoSEQ multiplex PCR assay. The multiplex PCR relied on a mix of 60 forward primers for TCR Vbeta segments and 13 reverse primers for TCR Jbeta segments. TCRdb mirrors the immuneACCESS table, restricted to in-frame sequences. Some clones are absent from its copies; in checked studies, under half trace to an unresolved V gene, and the reason for the others is unknown. Here the sample has roughly 170,000 clones; 75% occur a single time. The ten largest clonotypes hold less than 3% of the sample. The sequenced sample consisted of PBMCs. These receptors were taken from a female donor in good health and CMV-seronegative.

The chain recombines TRBV27 with TRBJ2-7; 8 nucleotides align to TRBD2. The CDR3 runs 16 residues. With 4 bases clipped from V and 7 bases from J, the junction kept 15 bases outside the gene matches. The germline V gene has CDR1 MNHEY and CDR2 SMNVEV (reference sequence). DNA of the CDR3: TGTGCCAGCAGTTGGTTGCGCGCGGGAGGAGTTGGGGAGCAGTACTTC. This codes for CASSWLRAGGVGEQYF.

The chain couples TRBV7-2 to TRBJ2-1; D is perhaps TRBD1 (6 bases). V was cut by 5 bases and J by 6 bases, with 20 bases left in between. In germline, CDR1 is SGHTA, CDR2 FQGNSA. The CDR3 contains 16 residues. CDR3 in amino acids: CASSPRDTRQPNEQFF. The DNA of the CDR3 is TGTGCCAGCAGCCCCCGGGACACCCGACAACCCAATGAGCAGTTCTTC.

This clone has only one observation. The chain joins TRBV7-2 to TRBJ2-2; 10 nucleotides align to TRBD2. V gave up 2 bases and J gave up 7 bases; unmatched junction bases: 10. Germline lookup yields CDR1 SGHTA and CDR2 FQGNSA. The CDR3 consists of 17 residues. The CDR3 loop reads CASSLQRGGLGGGELFF. CDR3 DNA sequence: TGTGCCAGCAGCTTACAGCGGGGGGGCCTCGGGGGCGGGGAGCTGTTTTTT.

DNA for the CDR3: TGTGCCACCAGCGAGAGTCTAGCGGGGGCCTACGAGCAGTACTTC. It is translated as CATSESLAGAYEQYF. The rearrangement uses TRBV15 and TRBJ2-7; 10 bases line up with TRBD2. CDR3 length equals 15 residues. Trimming took 5 bases from V and 2 from J; bases not matched to a gene: 6. Germline-derived CDR1 and CDR2 are LNHNV and YYDKDF (reference sequence).

The chain has TRBV4-3 and TRBJ1-2, with a tentative D call TRBD1 (5 bases). Trimming shortened V by 4 bases and J by 5 bases, and 14 bases separated the two germline ends. The CDR3 is 14 amino acids. Germline V gene data show CDR1 as LGHNA and CDR2 as YSLEER. For the CDR3, the DNA is TGCGCCAGCAGCCGAGGGCGGGGGGAATATGGCTACACCTTC. Translating gives CASSRGRGEYGYTF.

This clone was seen just once. The V and J genes are TRBV21-1 and TRBJ2-6; TRBD1, as called in the table, went unchecked against the DNA. TRBV21-1 is recorded as a pseudogene. The CDR3 loop spans 19 amino acids. The CDR3 reads CASSKSRTGFSLGANVLTF. For the CDR3, the DNA is TGTGCCAGCAGCAAATCCAGGACAGGATTCTCTCTGGGGGCCAACGTCCTGACTTTC.

V and J are TRBV7-9 and TRBJ2-1, with 10 positions matching TRBD2. This CDR3 has 15 amino acids. V was clipped by 2 bases and J by 7 bases; unmatched bases: 5. The germline V gene has CDR1 SEHNR and CDR2 FQNEAQ (reference sequence). The CDR3 nucleotides are TGTGCCAGCAGCTTAAACCTAGCGGGAGAGAATGAGCAGTTCTTC. Translating it yields CASSLNLAGENEQFF.

V is TRBV27 and J is TRBJ1-5, with 11 bases matching TRBD1. V shed 2 bases, J shed 0 bases, and the junction held 3 bases outside the gene matches. The germline V gene encodes CDR1 MNHEY and CDR2 SMNVEV (reference sequence). The CDR3 is 17 amino acids. The CDR3 bases are TGTGCCAGCAGTTTAGGGACAGGGGGGAATAGCAATCAGCCCCAGCATTTT. Its translation is CASSLGTGGNSNQPQHF.

The V call is TRBV28, the J call TRBJ1-6, with a tentative D call TRBD1 (6 bases). V was clipped by 2 bases and J by 10 bases, with 9 bases between them. The CDR3 consists of 13 residues. The germline CDR1 and CDR2 sequences are MDHEN and SYDVKM. In DNA, the CDR3 is TGTGCCAGCAGTTTACAGGGGAGATCACCCCTCCACTTT. Protein sequence: CASSLQGRSPLHF.

The chain recombines TRBV9 with TRBJ2-4; 9 bases line up with TRBD1. Trimming cost V 4 bases and J 9 bases; bases outside gene matches: 17. CDR3 size: 17 residues. The germline gives CDR1 SGDLS, CDR2 YYNGEE. The CDR3 DNA reads as TGTGCCAGCAGCCCAACGGGGGGAAGGGGACAGGGCTCCATTCAGTACTTC. The encoded protein is CASSPTGGRGQGSIQYF.

The chain carries TRBV10-3 and TRBJ1-1; D may be TRBD1 (6 bases). Looked up from germline, CDR1 is ENHRY and CDR2 is SYGVKD. V lost 9 bases to trimming and J lost 1 base, with 9 bases between them. This CDR3 has 12 residues. The CDR3 loop is CAIGQPNTEAFF. The CDR3 nucleotides read TGTGCCATAGGACAGCCGAACACTGAAGCTTTCTTT.

The chain employs TRBV27 and TRBJ2-7; TRBD2 aligns across 7 bases. The CDR3 totals 14 residues. V lost 5 bases to trimming and J lost 2 bases; unmatched junction nucleotides: 6. Germline lookup yields CDR1 MNHEY and CDR2 SMNVEV (reference sequence). The chain's CDR3 is CASSRRERTYEQYF. The CDR3 nucleotides read TGTGCCAGCAGTCGGCGGGAGCGGACCTACGAGCAGTACTTC.

The rearrangement links TRBV6-5 to TRBJ1-2; 7 bases map to TRBD1. Germline V gene sequence: CDR1 MNHEY, CDR2 SVGAGI. The CDR3 extends over 14 amino acids. V lost 5 bases and J lost 4; bases outside the gene matches: 7. CDR3 bases: TGTGCCAGCAGTATGGGACAGCCCTTCTATGGCTACACCTTC. Encoded protein: CASSMGQPFYGYTF.

As to this clone: The sample carries other DNA sequences with the same CDR3. DNA for the CDR3: TGTGCCAGCAGCTGGACAGGAAATTACGAGCAGTACTTC. The encoded protein is CASSWTGNYEQYF. The chain carries TRBV6-1 and TRBJ2-7, with TRBD1 matching over 7 bases. Germline V gene lookup returns CDR1 MNHNS and CDR2 SASEGT. This CDR3 comprises 13 residues. J lost 4 bases, V lost 6 bases, and 6 bases had no gene match.

The genes are TRBV6-5 and TRBJ1-4; D is perhaps TRBD1 (6 bases). The CDR3 runs 15 residues. Per germline, CDR1 MNHEY and CDR2 SVGAGI. Trimming shortened V by 6 bases and J by 9 bases, and 20 bases separated the two germline ends. The CDR3 loop is CASSPTTGGGKKLFF. In DNA form, the CDR3 reads TGTGCCAGCAGCCCGACTACGGGGGGCGGGAAAAAACTGTTTTTT.

The V gene is TRBV10-1, the J gene TRBJ2-5; D remains ambiguous. V was trimmed by 0 bases and J by 1 base, leaving 9 bases between them. Germline CDR1 WNHNN, CDR2 SYGVQD (reference sequence). The CDR3 has 15 amino acids. CDR3 nucleotides: TGCGCCAGCAGTGAGTCCCTTGGCACCCAAGAGACCCAGTACTTC. Protein sequence: CASSESLGTQETQYF.

The V and J genes are TRBV4-3 and TRBJ1-5; D is perhaps TRBD1 (5 bases). V shed 0 bases and J shed 0 bases, with 15 bases lying between them. CDR1 LGHNA and CDR2 YSLEER come from the germline V gene. The CDR3 length is 18 residues. CDR3 bases: TGCGCCAGCAGCCAAGACCTCAGGGTCTCTTATAGCAATCAGCCCCAGCATTTT. It is translated as CASSQDLRVSYSNQPQHF.

This clone appeared a few times. The V gene is TRBV27, the J gene TRBJ1-5; TRBD1 is a possible D gene (6 bases). The germline CDR1 and CDR2 sequences are MNHEY and SMNVEV (reference sequence). The CDR3 length is 19 residues. Trimming took off 7 bases at V and 0 bases at J, with 25 bases between the two ends. The CDR3, as DNA: TGTGCCAGCAAATCGCGGGGGCCCGCCGCCAGCTATAGCAATCAGCCCCAGCATTTT. Translated: CASKSRGPAASYSNQPQHF.

This chain connects TRBV19 to TRBJ1-3, with D perhaps TRBD1 (5 bases). The CDR3 sequence is 18 residues long. V lost 5 bases and J 0 bases, leaving 20 bases between the germline ends. Per germline, CDR1 LNHDA and CDR2 SQIVND (reference sequence). The CDR3, as DNA: TGTGCCAGTAGTCCCATGTCCGGGACTCCGAACTCTGGAAACACCATATATTTT. Residues: CASSPMSGTPNSGNTIYF.

The genes are TRBV28 and TRBJ2-5, with 8 nucleotides matching TRBD1. Gene TRBJ2-7 matches the end of the DNA better, so the J call may be wrong. This CDR3 comprises 14 residues. Germline CDR1 reads MDHEN; CDR2 reads SYDVKM. Here the CDR3 DNA reads TGTGCCAGCAGTTCCTTGACAGGGGCCTACGAGCAGTACTTC. It specifies CASSSLTGAYEQYF.

The chain joins TRBV5-1 to TRBJ2-7; 10 nucleotides match TRBD1. With V trimmed by 4 bases and J by 5 bases, 6 bases remained unmatched. The germline CDR1 and CDR2 sequences are SGHRS and YFSETQ. This CDR3 has 14 residues. The CDR3 protein is CASSIGQGDDEQYF. Here the CDR3 DNA reads TGCGCCAGCAGCATCGGACAGGGGGACGACGAGCAGTACTTC.

The V gene is TRBV19, the J gene TRBJ1-2; TRBD1 is a possible D gene (6 bases). This CDR3 is built from 14 residues. Germline lookup yields CDR1 LNHDA and CDR2 SQIVND (reference sequence). Trimming shortened V by 3 bases and J by 10 bases, and 18 bases separated the two germline ends. CDR3 sequence reads: CASSIRIRGGDYTF. CDR3 coding DNA: TGTGCCAGTAGTATCCGAATTAGAGGGGGAGACTACACCTTC.